This T cell receptor beta chain was found in a study of cytomegalovirus exposure and HLA in healthy donors (dated by TCRdb to the late 2010s). Looking at the study overall: According to an earlier analysis of several hundred of the donors, roughly 180 million T cells yielded 95 million to 140 million unique TCR beta sequences and less than 300 Gb of sequence data. The study was designed to test whether signatures of past pathogen exposure could be identified by cataloging public T cell receptors. HLA typing included class I and class II loci at four-digit resolution. Because of strong linkage in the cohort, roughly five DR-DQ haplotypes were treated as single units for association and clustering. An earlier analysis of several hundred of the donors applied high-throughput TCR beta sequencing to assess whether each TCR beta V gene segment acted as functional or pseudogenic. Along with the approximately 650-subject first cohort, a separate validation cohort of approximately 110 different subjects was used. On average, roughly 240,000 unique TCR beta nucleotide sequences were sequenced per donor among 398 genotyped donors of the cohort, with around 19% of those sequences being non-productive. Rather than using new phenotypic data, the later analysis identified candidate immune exposures from TCR beta sequences and from how often those sequences occurred across donors. A later analysis re-analyzed previously published TCR beta repertoires from 666 donors and added high-resolution HLA genotyping to study TCR occurrence patterns. A later genetic analysis took genome-wide SNP genotypes for about 65% of the 666 donors and used that subset as a discovery cohort. The study combined high-throughput TCR immunosequencing, statistical association of individual TCRs with disease status, and machine learning to predict cytomegalovirus infection status. Every repertoire in the discovery cohort had been generated on one and the same sequencing platform. The genetic ancestry cluster associated with self-reported Caucasian donors included over 80% of the roughly 410 genotyped donors. The number of typed donors differed by locus: about 620-640 for A, B, C, DRB1 and DQB1; 500 to 550 for DQA1; over 600 for DPA1; and some 450 for DPB1. Donor age, sex, ethnicity and CMV serostatus were compiled alongside the repertoire data. Roughly 310 gigabases of sequencing data and 70 million to 100 million unique TCR sequences were included in an early release covering about 700 HLA-typed donors. The study profiled the T cell repertoires of 666 subjects by immunosequencing and related them to cytomegalovirus serostatus.

On this clone itself: Its antigen remains undetermined. The input lacks base qualities; no much larger clone sits a single base away.

The paper's findings and limits, for the study overall: The authors suggested that the approach could potentially be generalized to other disease states and immunological phenotypes. Some IMGT-functional V segments, including TRBV6-2 and TRBV6-3, could not be distinguished by the 87-base-pair reads and were therefore excluded. In the study, some 160 TCR beta chains were listed as associated with cytomegalovirus. This cohort had only TCR beta chains sequenced, and the lack of alpha or paired-chain data limited which features could be detected. A further reported finding was that TCR beta sequences accurately predicted the HLA-A and HLA-B alleles for most subjects in the first cohort. An earlier analysis of around 500 of the donors showed that most TCR beta V segments appeared in productive rearrangements either about 87% or about 30% of the time, which broadly matched IMGT annotations. Correlated functional status among segregating V segments might be attributable to linkage disequilibrium, but an unknown experimental factor could not be ruled out. A later analysis found that most CMV-associated TCR beta chains appeared HLA-restricted, with HLA associations seemingly driven largely by CMV exposure. Because HLA typing was unavailable for some donors at each locus, only the typed subset was used in association tests. For the cohort, immune exposure information was limited to CMV serostatus. The earlier analysis of fewer than 750 of the donors excluded some 15 rarely observed V segments, including chromosome 9 orphons, because counts were too low. According to a later genetic analysis, donors in an Asian-associated ancestry cluster had fewer N-insertions in productive TCRs than the roughly 700-donor mean. A later genetic analysis associated a missense DCLRE1C variant with V-gene and J-gene trimming of TCR beta chains, and an independent cohort replicated the association. In vitro tests confirmed that a few of the cytomegalovirus-associated TCR beta chains recognize cytomegalovirus antigens. The classifier was reported to diagnose cytomegalovirus status with high specificity and sensitivity in both the original cohort and the validation cohort. Assigning TCR associations to individual alleles was difficult when HLA alleles, especially DR and DQ, strongly co-occurred. Compared with equally common non-associated chains, HLA-associated TCR beta chains in a later analysis were more clonally expanded and had lower generation probabilities. Specific HLA alleles were associated with over 15,000 TCR beta sequences at a false discovery rate of 0.05 in a later analysis. In a later analysis, the rate of TCR association differed among HLA loci, with DRB1 alleles having the most associated TCRs and HLA-C alleles having the fewest. Several of the top co-occurrence clusters appeared to be linked to parvovirus B19, influenza, CMV and Epstein-Barr virus, according to a later analysis. The presence/absence analyses assumed that sequencing depth was roughly uniform across donors, and that assumption may not be true. A group of highly shared sequence variants was considered likely to be a technical artifact of the sequencing pipeline. While some public TCRs were present in many individuals, most TCR sequences turned up only very rarely across donors.

The cohort comprised around 690 healthy bone marrow donors. Cohort members were all nominally healthy when sampled, although unrecorded immune exposures were likely present. The donor was CMV seronegative and was included in the group of several hundred seronegative cohort members. Every donor gave a peripheral blood sample, and the peripheral blood mononuclear cells from that sample were used for TCR beta sequencing. Genomic DNA was extracted from the blood cell samples with the Qiagen DNeasy Blood Extraction Kit. There are 14 amino acids in the CDR3, from cysteine to phenylalanine inclusive. Just CDR3 DNA is preserved here, 42 bases in frame from base 1. V is pruned by 7 bases and J by 0 bases, leaving 8 bases of the junction without a gene match. CDR1 and CDR2 are read off the germline V gene (reference sequence) as GTSNPN and SVGIG. To prepare the library, the immunoSEQ multiplex PCR assay was applied. For the multiplex PCR, a mixture combining 60 forward primers for TCR Vbeta segments and 13 reverse primers for TCR Jbeta segments was used. A multiplex PCR assay on genomic DNA amplified the CDR3 region of rearranged TCR beta genes. On the Illumina HiSeq System, the amplified TCR beta libraries were sequenced as 87-base-pair reads. In the source study's methods: A later analysis tallied tens of millions of unique TCR beta chains across the approximately 670 repertoires, and some 10 million of those chains were shared by two or more donors. To remove PCR and sequencing errors, raw reads were error-corrected and collapsed into unique sequences using a nearest-neighbor algorithm that merged closely related sequences. Alignment of CDR3 sequences to IMGT reference sequences was used to assign V, D and J gene segments. For a sequence to be retained, a match of at least six nucleotides to both a V gene segment and a J gene segment was required. A rearrangement counted as productive if the CDR3 had no stop codons and remained in frame with V and J, and every other rearrangement counted as non-productive. CDR3 was defined by IMGT convention, running from the second conserved V-encoded cysteine to the conserved J-encoded phenylalanine. In an earlier analysis of approximately 590 of the donors, sequences lacking an unambiguous match to a single V gene segment were excluded. In an earlier analysis of approximately 560 of the donors, a V segment was called functional when productive rearrangements were above 56.7%, and segregating when the standard deviation between donors exceeded 5%. A statistical classification framework was built for diagnosing cytomegalovirus status from the catalog of TCR beta chain sequences. A later analysis assigned V and J genes by comparing TCR nucleotide sequences with IMGT/GENE-DB human TR gene sequences. Using the TCRdist pipeline, a later analysis assigned CDR3 sequences along with most-parsimonious VDJ recombination scenarios. In a later analysis, every TCR beta chain was defined by the combination of its CDR3 amino acid sequence and its V-gene family, and reads without a unique V-gene family were dropped. To address suspected cross-contamination and a sequencing artifact, a later analysis removed roughly 640 highly shared, low-generation-probability nucleotide sequences. In a later analysis, a clonal expansion index was calculated for each public chain from normalized within-repertoire ranks of inferred template counts. In a later analysis, generation probabilities were computed using a VDJ recombination model fitted to out-of-frame rearrangements, and the results were checked against IGoR. Hypergeometric tests were used in a later analysis to score TCR-TCR, TCR-HLA and TCR-CMV co-occurrence, with a repertoire-size bias correction applied to the TCR pairs. False discovery rates were estimated in a later analysis by permuting HLA or CMV assignments 20 times. In a later analysis, co-occurring TCRs were grouped with DBSCAN, and TCRdist sequence similarity was added when clustering was performed within HLA-allele-positive subsets. Repertoires with fewer than 30,000 or more than 120,000 public chains, plus five repertoires with anomalous nucleotide sharing, were excluded from co-occurrence clustering. TCRdb provides this immuneACCESS table in a form limited to in-frame rearrangements. Some clones are lacking; in checked studies, under half of them reflect an unresolved V gene, and why the rest are absent is not known. V and J calls and clone size follow that table, whereas D and trimming were derived from the DNA. The sample has under 200,000 clones on record, roughly 84% of them singletons. Clones ranked in the top ten supply about 1% of the sample.

Sequenced sample: PBMCs. This clonotype was obtained from a young man in good health and CMV-seronegative. The rearrangement joined TRBV30 to TRBJ1-1; TRBD1 fits 7 bases in the junction. The nucleotide sequence reads TGTGCCTTTTGGGACAGAGCCATGAACACTGAAGCTTTCTTT. This encodes CAFWDRAMNTEAFF.